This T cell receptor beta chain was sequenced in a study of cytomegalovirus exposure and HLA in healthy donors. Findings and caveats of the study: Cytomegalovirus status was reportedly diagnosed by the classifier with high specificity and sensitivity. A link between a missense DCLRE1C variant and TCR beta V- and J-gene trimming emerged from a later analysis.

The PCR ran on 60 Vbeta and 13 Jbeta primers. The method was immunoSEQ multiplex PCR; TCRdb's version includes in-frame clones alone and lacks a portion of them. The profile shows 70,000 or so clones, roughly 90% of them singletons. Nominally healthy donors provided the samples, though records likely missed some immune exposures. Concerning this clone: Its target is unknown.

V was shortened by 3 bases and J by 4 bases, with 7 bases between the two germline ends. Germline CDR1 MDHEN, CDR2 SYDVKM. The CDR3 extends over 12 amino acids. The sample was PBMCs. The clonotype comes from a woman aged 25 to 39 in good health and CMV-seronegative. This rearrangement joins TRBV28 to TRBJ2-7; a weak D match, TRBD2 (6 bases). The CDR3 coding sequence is TGTGCCAGCAGTTTCGCGGGGTACGAGCAGTACTTC. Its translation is CASSFAGYEQYF.